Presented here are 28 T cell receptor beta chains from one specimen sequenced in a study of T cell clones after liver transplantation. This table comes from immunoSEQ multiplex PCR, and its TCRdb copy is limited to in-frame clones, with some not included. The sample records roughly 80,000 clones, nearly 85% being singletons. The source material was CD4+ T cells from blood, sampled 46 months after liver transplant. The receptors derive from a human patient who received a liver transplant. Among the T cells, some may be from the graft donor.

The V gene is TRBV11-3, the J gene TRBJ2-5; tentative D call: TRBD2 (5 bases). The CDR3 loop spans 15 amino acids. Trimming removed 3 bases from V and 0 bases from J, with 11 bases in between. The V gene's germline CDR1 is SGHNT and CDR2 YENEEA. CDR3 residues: CASSLGGPYQETQYF. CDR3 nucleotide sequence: TGTGCCAGCAGCTTGGGCGGGCCCTACCAAGAGACCCAGTACTTC. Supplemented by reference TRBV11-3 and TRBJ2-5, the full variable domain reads EAGVVQSPRYKIIEKKQPVAFWCNPISGHNTLYWYLQNLGQGPELLIRYENEEAVDDSQLPKDRFSAERLKGVDSTLKIQPAELGDSAVYLCASSLGGPYQETQYFGPGTRLLVL.

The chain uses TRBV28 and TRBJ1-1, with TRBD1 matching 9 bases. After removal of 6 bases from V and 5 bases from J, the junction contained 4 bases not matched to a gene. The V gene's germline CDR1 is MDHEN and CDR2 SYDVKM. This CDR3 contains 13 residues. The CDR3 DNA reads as TGTGCCAGCAGGGGACAGGGTTTAACTGAAGCTTTCTTT. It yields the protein CASRGQGLTEAFF.

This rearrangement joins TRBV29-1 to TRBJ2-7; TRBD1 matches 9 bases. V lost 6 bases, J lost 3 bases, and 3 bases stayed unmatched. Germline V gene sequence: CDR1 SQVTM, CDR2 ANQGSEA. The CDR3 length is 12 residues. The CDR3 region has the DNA TGCAGCGTACGGACAGGGGTCTACGAGCAGTACTTC. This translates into CSVRTGVYEQYF.

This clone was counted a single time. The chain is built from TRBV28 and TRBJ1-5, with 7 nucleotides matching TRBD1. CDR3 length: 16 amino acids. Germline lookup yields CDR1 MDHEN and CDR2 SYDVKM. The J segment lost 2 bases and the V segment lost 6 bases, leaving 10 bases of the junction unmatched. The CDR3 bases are TGTGCCAGCAGACTGGACAGGCGAATTGGCAATCAGCCCCAGCATTTT. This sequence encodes CASRLDRRIGNQPQHF.

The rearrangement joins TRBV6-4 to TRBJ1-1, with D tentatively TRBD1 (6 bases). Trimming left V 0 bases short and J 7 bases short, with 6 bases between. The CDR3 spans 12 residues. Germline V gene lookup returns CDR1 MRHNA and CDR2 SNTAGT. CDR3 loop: CASSDSGGEAFF. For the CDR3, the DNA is TGTGCCAGCAGTGACTCAGGGGGTGAAGCTTTCTTT.

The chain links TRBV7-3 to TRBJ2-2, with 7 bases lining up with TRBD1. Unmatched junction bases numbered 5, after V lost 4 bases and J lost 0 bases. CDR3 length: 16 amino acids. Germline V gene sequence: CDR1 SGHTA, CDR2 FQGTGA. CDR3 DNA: TGTGCCAGCAGCTCCCGGACAGGCGCGAACACCGGGGAGCTGTTTTTT. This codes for CASSSRTGANTGELFF.

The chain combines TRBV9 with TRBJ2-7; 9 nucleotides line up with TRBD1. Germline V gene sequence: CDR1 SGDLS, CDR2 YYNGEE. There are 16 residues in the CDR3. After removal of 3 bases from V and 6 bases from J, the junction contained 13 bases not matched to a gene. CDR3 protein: CASSAYGTGKLSEQYF. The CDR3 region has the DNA TGTGCCAGCAGCGCATACGGGACAGGGAAGCTTAGCGAGCAGTACTTC.

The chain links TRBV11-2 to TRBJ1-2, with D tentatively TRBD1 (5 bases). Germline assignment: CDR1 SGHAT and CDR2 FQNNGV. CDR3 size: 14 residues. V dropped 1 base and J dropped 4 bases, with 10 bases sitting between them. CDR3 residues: CASSLAGKVYGYTF. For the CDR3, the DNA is TGTGCCAGCAGCTTAGCAGGGAAGGTCTATGGCTACACCTTC.

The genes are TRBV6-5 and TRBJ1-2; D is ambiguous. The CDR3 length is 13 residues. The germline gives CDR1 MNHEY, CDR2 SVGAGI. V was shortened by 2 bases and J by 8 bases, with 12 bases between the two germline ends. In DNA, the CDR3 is TGTGCCAGCAGTTACACCGGAAATAGGGGCTACACCTTC. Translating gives CASSYTGNRGYTF.

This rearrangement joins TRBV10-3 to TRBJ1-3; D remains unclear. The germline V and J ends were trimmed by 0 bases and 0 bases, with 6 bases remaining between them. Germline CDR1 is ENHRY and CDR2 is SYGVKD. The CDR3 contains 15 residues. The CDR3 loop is CAISESGSSGNTIYF. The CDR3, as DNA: TGTGCCATCAGTGAGTCGGGATCCTCTGGAAACACCATATATTTT.

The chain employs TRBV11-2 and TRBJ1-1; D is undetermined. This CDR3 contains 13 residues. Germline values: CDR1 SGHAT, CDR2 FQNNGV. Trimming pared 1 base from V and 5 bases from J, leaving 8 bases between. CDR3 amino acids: CASSLVQRTEAFF. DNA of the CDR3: TGTGCCAGCAGCTTAGTTCAGAGGACTGAAGCTTTCTTT.

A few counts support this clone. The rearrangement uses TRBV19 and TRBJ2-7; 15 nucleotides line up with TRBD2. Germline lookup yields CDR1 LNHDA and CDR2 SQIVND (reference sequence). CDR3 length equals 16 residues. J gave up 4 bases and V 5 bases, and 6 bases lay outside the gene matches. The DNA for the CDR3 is TGTGCCAGTAGTCCCTCCGGGACTAGCGGGAGGTACGAGCAGTACTTC. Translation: CASSPSGTSGRYEQYF.

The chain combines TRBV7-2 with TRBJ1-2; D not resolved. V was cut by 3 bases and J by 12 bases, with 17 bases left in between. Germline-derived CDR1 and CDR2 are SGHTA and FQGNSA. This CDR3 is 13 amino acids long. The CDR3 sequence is CASSLSIGGWDTF. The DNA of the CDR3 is TGTGCCAGCAGCTTGTCTATCGGAGGCTGGGACACCTTC.

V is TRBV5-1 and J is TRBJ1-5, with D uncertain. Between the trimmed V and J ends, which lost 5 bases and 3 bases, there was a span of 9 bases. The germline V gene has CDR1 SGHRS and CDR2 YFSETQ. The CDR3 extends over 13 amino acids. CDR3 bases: TGCGCCAGCAGAGAGGCTTCCAATCAGCCCCAGCATTTT. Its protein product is CASREASNQPQHF.

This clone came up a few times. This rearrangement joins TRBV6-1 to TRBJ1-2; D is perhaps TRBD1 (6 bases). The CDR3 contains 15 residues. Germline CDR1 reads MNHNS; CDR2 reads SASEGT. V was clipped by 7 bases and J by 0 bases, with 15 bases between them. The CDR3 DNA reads TGTGCCAGCACCGAAGGGGGGTTCGCTAACTATGGCTACACCTTC. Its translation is CASTEGGFANYGYTF.

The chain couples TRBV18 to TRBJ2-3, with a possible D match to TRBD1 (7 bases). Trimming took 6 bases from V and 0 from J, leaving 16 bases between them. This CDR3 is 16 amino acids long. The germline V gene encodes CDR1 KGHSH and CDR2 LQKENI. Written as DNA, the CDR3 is TGTGCCAGCTCTCCCTTACAGGGGACTAGCACAGATACGCAGTATTTT. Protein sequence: CASSPLQGTSTDTQYF. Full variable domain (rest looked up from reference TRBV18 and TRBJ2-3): NAGVMQNPRHLVRRRGQEARLRCSPMKGHSHVYWYRQLPEEGLKFMVYLQKENIIDESGMPKERFSAEFPKEGPSILRIQQVVRGDSAAYFCASSPLQGTSTDTQYFGPGTRLTVL.

CDR3 sequence: CASSLQGYDEQFF. The CDR3 bases are TGTGCCAGCAGCCTTCAGGGTTATGATGAGCAGTTCTTC. The J gene is TRBJ2-1, the V gene TRBV7-9; a weak D match, TRBD1 (5 bases). The CDR3 runs to 13 residues. Between the trimmed V and J ends, which lost 5 bases and 8 bases, there was a span of 13 bases. The germline gives CDR1 SEHNR, CDR2 FQNEAQ (reference sequence).

The CDR3 protein is CASISIGQGGAEAFF. CDR3 in DNA: TGCGCCAGCATATCGATTGGACAGGGAGGAGCTGAAGCTTTCTTT. This rearrangement joins TRBV4-1 to TRBJ1-1, with TRBD1 matching over 8 bases. Looked up from germline, CDR1 is MGHRA and CDR2 is YSYEKL. The CDR3 length is 15 residues. With 7 bases clipped from V and 6 bases from J, the junction kept 13 bases outside the gene matches.

The CDR3 nucleotides read TGCGCCAGCAGTAACCGGCGGGACAACACCGGGGAGCTGTTTTTT. Translating gives CASSNRRDNTGELFF. The V and J genes are TRBV10-1 and TRBJ2-2; D possibly corresponds to TRBD2 (6 bases). The CDR3 consists of 15 residues. V was shortened by 5 bases and J by 2 bases, with 12 bases between the two germline ends. Germline-derived CDR1 and CDR2 are WNHNN and SYGVQD (reference sequence).

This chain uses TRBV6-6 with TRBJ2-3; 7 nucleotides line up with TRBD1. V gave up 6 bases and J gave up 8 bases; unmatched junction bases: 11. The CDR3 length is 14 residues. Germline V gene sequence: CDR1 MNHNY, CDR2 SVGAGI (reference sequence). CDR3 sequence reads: CASRTGTDTFTQYF. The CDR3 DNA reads TGTGCCAGCAGAACCGGGACAGACACATTTACGCAGTATTTT.

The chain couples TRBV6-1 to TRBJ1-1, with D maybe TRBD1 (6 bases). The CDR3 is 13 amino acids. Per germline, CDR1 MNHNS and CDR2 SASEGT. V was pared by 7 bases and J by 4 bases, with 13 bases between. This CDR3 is CASTGTRSTEAFF. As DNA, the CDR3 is TGTGCCAGCACCGGGACACGAAGCACTGAAGCTTTCTTT.

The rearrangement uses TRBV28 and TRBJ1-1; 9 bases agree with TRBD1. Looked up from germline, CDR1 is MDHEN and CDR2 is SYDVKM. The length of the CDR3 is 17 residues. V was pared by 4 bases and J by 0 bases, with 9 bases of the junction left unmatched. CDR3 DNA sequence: TGTGCCAGCAGTTACCGGACAGGGGCCTTAATGAACACTGAAGCTTTCTTT. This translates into CASSYRTGALMNTEAFF.

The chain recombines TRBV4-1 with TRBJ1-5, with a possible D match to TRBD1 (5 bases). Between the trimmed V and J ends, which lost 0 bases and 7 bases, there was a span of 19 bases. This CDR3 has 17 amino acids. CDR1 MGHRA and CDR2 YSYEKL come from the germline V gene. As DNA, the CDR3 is TGCGCCAGCAGCCAAGATCTTAGGCAACATGGGGGGCAGCCCCAGCATTTT. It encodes CASSQDLRQHGGQPQHF.

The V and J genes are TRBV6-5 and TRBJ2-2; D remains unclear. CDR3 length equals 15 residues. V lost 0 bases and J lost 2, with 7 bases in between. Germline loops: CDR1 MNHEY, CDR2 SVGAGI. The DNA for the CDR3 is TGTGCCAGCAGTTACTCTCCCAGTAACACCGGGGAGCTGTTTTTT. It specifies CASSYSPSNTGELFF.

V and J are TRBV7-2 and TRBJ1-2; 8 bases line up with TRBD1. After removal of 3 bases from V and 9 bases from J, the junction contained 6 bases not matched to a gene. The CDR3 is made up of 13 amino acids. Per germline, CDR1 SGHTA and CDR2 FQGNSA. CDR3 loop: CASSFQGAQSYTF. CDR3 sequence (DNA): TGTGCCAGCAGCTTCCAGGGGGCGCAAAGCTACACCTTC.

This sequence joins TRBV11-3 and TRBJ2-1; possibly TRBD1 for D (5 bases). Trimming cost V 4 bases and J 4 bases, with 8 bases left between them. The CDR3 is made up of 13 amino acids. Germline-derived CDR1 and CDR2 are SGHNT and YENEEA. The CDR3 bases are TGTGCCAGCAGCTCTCAGGGATACAATGAGCAGTTCTTC. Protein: CASSSQGYNEQFF.

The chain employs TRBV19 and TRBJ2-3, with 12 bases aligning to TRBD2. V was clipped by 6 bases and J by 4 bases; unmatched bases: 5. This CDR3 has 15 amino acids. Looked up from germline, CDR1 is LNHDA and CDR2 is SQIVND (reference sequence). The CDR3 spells CASRLLAGGSDTQYF. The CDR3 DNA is TGTGCCAGTAGACTGCTAGCGGGAGGGTCAGATACGCAGTATTTT.

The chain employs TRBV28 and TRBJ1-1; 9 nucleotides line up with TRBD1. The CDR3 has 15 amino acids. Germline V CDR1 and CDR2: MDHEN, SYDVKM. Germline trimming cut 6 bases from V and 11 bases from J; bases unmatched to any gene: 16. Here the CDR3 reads CASRTPGTGNPGAFF. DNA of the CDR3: TGTGCCAGCAGAACCCCGGGGACAGGGAATCCTGGGGCTTTCTTT.